These 7 T cell receptor beta chains were sequenced from one sample in a study of blood T cell repertoires in COVID-19. Clones were sequenced by immunoSEQ multiplex PCR, and TCRdb holds only the in-frame ones, with some missing. The table records approximately 56,000 clones, roughly 86% of them present only once. Specimen: peripheral blood. Receptor source: a man older than 75 with active or convalescent COVID-19.

This chain links TRBV14 with TRBJ1-3; D is undetermined. V was trimmed by 2 bases and J by 3 bases, leaving 11 bases between them. CDR1 is SGHDN and CDR2 is FVKESK in the germline V gene. The CDR3 consists of 15 residues. The CDR3 loop reads CASSQSSTYGNTIYF. In DNA, the CDR3 is TGTGCCAGCAGCCAATCGTCTACTTATGGAAACACCATATATTTT.

This chain connects TRBV19 to TRBJ1-4, with 9 nucleotides matching TRBD1. Germline V gives CDR1 LNHDA, CDR2 SQIVND (reference sequence). The CDR3 extends over 14 amino acids. J lost 8 bases, V lost 4 bases, and 5 bases had no gene match. In DNA, the CDR3 is TGTGCCAGTAGTAGGGGACAGGGTGAAGAAAAACTGTTTTTT. It specifies CASSRGQGEEKLFF.

The rearrangement uses TRBV7-9 and TRBJ1-2, with 12 bases identical to TRBD1. The CDR3 has 15 amino acids. With V trimmed by 0 bases and J by 8 bases, 4 bases remained unmatched. Germline V gene data show CDR1 as SEHNR and CDR2 as FQNEAQ (reference sequence). CDR3 DNA sequence: TGTGCCAGCAGCTTAGCTGGGACAGGGGGCGAAGGCTACACCTTC. Amino acid sequence: CASSLAGTGGEGYTF. Together with reference TRBV7-9 and TRBJ1-2, the CDR3 gives the full variable domain: DTGVSQNPRHKITKRGQNVTFRCDPISEHNRLYWYRQTLGQGPEFLTYFQNEAQLEKSRLLSDRFSAERPKGSFSTLEIQRTEQGDSAMYLCASSLAGTGGEGYTFGSGTRLTVV.

This chain uses TRBV7-2 with TRBJ2-7; 7 positions match TRBD2. CDR1 and CDR2 from the germline V gene are SGHTA and FQGNSA. The V and J ends lost 1 base and 4 bases, in that order; junction bases with no gene match: 7. The CDR3 is 15 residues long. CDR3 loop: CASSLVASGEYEQYF. CDR3 coding DNA: TGTGCCAGCAGCTTAGTAGCTAGCGGAGAATACGAGCAGTACTTC.

The gene calls are TRBV28 and TRBJ2-5; 8 nucleotides align to TRBD2. Trimming cost V 4 bases and J 4 bases; bases outside gene matches: 17. The CDR3 is 18 residues long. In germline, CDR1 is MDHEN, CDR2 SYDVKM. CDR3 sequence (DNA): TGTGCCAGCAGTTATACCGGGACTAGTACCCGATATAGAGAGACCCAGTACTTC. This translates into CASSYTGTSTRYRETQYF.

This clone has only one observation. The CDR3 DNA reads as TGTGCCAGCAGCCAAGACAGGGGGCTCGGCTACACCTTC. Encoded protein: CASSQDRGLGYTF. V usage is TRBV7-8 and J usage is TRBJ1-2; TRBD1 matches 10 bases. The length of the CDR3 is 13 residues. V lost 5 bases, J lost 8 bases, and 5 bases stayed unmatched. Germline lookup yields CDR1 SGHVS and CDR2 FQNEAQ.

This chain links TRBV11-2 with TRBJ2-7; a weak D match, TRBD2 (6 bases). Germline CDR1 reads SGHAT; CDR2 reads FQNNGV. V shed 1 base and J shed 2 bases, with 12 bases lying between them. The CDR3 is made up of 15 amino acids. The CDR3 DNA reads as TGTGCCAGCAGCTTAGGGGATACGGGGGCCTACGAGCAGTACTTC. Translated: CASSLGDTGAYEQYF.